These 26 T cell receptor beta chains were all obtained from the same sample, sequenced in a study of a mutant IDH1 vaccine in newly diagnosed glioma. Libraries were prepared by immunoSEQ multiplex PCR; TCRdb keeps only in-frame clonotypes and omits some of them. Found here are approximately 52,000 clones, 65% to 80% of them singletons; the top ten hold 1.5% to 2%. The time point was: baseline, week 1 (first vaccination visit). The treatment: pre-vaccination baseline after standard-of-care therapy. Sequencing was performed on PBMCs, taken from a glioma patient treated with radiotherapy, temozolomide or both. The receptor set was obtained from a woman aged 40 to 49 with glioma.

The V and J genes are TRBV9 and TRBJ1-5; no firm D call. V was clipped by 4 bases and J by 3 bases, with 8 bases between them. This CDR3 spans 13 amino acids. Germline CDR1 is SGDLS and CDR2 is YYNGEE. The CDR3 sequence: CASSPGANQPQHF. Written as DNA, the CDR3 is TGTGCCAGCAGCCCTGGAGCCAATCAGCCCCAGCATTTT.

The table lists this clone with a count of one. The J gene is TRBJ1-6, the V gene TRBV14; possible D gene TRBD1, 6 bases. Germline CDR1 reads SGHDN; CDR2 reads FVKESK. This CDR3 spans 16 amino acids. The V end was cut by 0 bases, the J end by 10 bases, with 16 bases between. For the CDR3, the DNA is TGTGCCAGCAGCCAAGATCTAGGGGGAAGCGGCTCACCCCTCCACTTT. Its translation: CASSQDLGGSGSPLHF.

Details on this clone: The junction does not match germline at one end; this may be a read error. The chain joins TRBV5-4 to TRBJ1-4, with D uncertain. The germline V gene has CDR1 SGHNT and CDR2 YYREEE (reference sequence). The CDR3 length is 14 residues. CDR3 loop: CASSLDPDDEKLFF. DNA of the CDR3: TGTGCCAGCAGTTTGGACCCGGACGATGAAAAACTGTTTTTT.

V is TRBV10-3 and J is TRBJ2-7; D is possibly TRBD2 (5 bases). V gave up 7 bases and J gave up 6 bases, with 13 bases separating them. Germline assignment: CDR1 ENHRY and CDR2 SYGVKD. The CDR3 contains 12 residues. The CDR3 protein is CAITRDGVEQYF. In DNA form, the CDR3 reads TGTGCCATCACTCGCGACGGGGTCGAGCAGTACTTC.

V gene TRBV2 combines with J gene TRBJ1-2, with D maybe TRBD1 (5 bases). This CDR3 has 13 amino acids. V was trimmed by 7 bases and J by 6 bases, leaving 15 bases between them. Germline lookup yields CDR1 SNHLY and CDR2 FYNNEI. The CDR3 DNA follows: TGTGCCAGCAAGCCGAGGGGAAGCGATGGCTACACCTTC. Its protein is CASKPRGSDGYTF.

V usage is TRBV19 and J usage is TRBJ2-5, with D perhaps given as TRBD1 or TRBD2 (6 bases each). Germline V CDR1 and CDR2: LNHDA, SQIVND (reference sequence). This CDR3 comprises 13 residues. V was shortened by 7 bases and J by 5 bases, with 14 bases between the two germline ends. CDR3 protein: CASKMGGGETQYF. The CDR3 DNA follows: TGTGCCAGTAAGATGGGGGGCGGGGAGACCCAGTACTTC. The entire variable domain, with the rest obtained from reference TRBV19 and TRBJ2-5, is as follows: DGGITQSPKYLFRKEGQNVTLSCEQNLNHDAMYWYRQDPGQGLRLIYYSQIVNDFQKGDIAEGYSVSREKKESFPLTVTSAQKNPTAFYLCASKMGGGETQYFGPGTRLLVL.

This clone was counted a few times. The rearrangement uses TRBV9 and TRBJ2-6; 7 positions match TRBD1. The J segment lost 1 base and the V segment lost 4 bases, leaving 8 bases of the junction unmatched. The germline CDR1 and CDR2 sequences are SGDLS and YYNGEE. The CDR3 is 17 residues long. CDR3 sequence: CASSPQGQQSGANVLTF. Here the CDR3 DNA reads TGTGCCAGCAGCCCTCAGGGACAGCAATCTGGGGCCAACGTCCTGACTTTC.

This clone is medium-sized (0.01 to 0.1%). V gene TRBV7-9 combines with J gene TRBJ2-2; TRBD2 matches at 10 bases. CDR3 size: 16 residues. Germline V gene sequence: CDR1 SEHNR, CDR2 FQNEAQ (reference sequence). Trimming at V came to 4 bases and at J to 1 base, leaving 3 bases not matched to a gene. DNA of the CDR3: TGTGCCAGCAGCTCCAGGACTAGCGGGAACACCGGGGAGCTGTTTTTT. Its protein product is CASSSRTSGNTGELFF.

This chain connects TRBV30 to TRBJ1-1, with a weak D call TRBD1 (5 bases). Germline CDR1 and CDR2: GTSNPN and SVGIG (reference sequence). This CDR3 contains 13 residues. V was cut by 1 base and J by 10 bases, with 16 bases left in between. The CDR3 DNA sequence: TGTGCCTGGAGTGAAGACAGCCTTAGGGCAGCTTTCTTT. Translating gives CAWSEDSLRAAFF. The variable domain in full, completed from reference TRBV30 and TRBJ1-1, reads SQTIHQWPATLVQPVGSPLSLECTVEGTSNPNLYWYRQAAGRGLQLLFYSVGIGQISSEVPQNLSASRPQDRQFILSSKKLLLSDSGFYLCAWSEDSLRAAFFGQGTRLTVV.

The chain combines TRBV9 with TRBJ1-4; 8 bases fit TRBD1. After removal of 0 bases from V and 12 bases from J, the junction contained 10 bases not matched to a gene. This CDR3 contains 15 residues. Germline loops: CDR1 SGDLS, CDR2 YYNGEE. The CDR3 loop reads CASSVGQGARGELFF. CDR3 coding DNA: TGTGCCAGCAGCGTAGGGCAGGGGGCGCGAGGAGAACTGTTTTTT.

The CDR3 protein is CASSQVRGVTEAFF. The CDR3 DNA sequence: TGCGCCAGCAGCCAAGTCCGGGGGGTAACTGAAGCTTTCTTT. The chain carries TRBV4-1 and TRBJ1-1, with a tentative D call TRBD1 (5 bases). Trimming took 1 base from V and 5 from J, leaving 11 bases between them. There are 14 residues in the CDR3. Germline values: CDR1 MGHRA, CDR2 YSYEKL.

The V and J genes are TRBV2 and TRBJ2-7; TRBD2 aligns across 10 bases. The V and J ends lost 6 bases and 2 bases, in that order; junction bases with no gene match: 4. The CDR3 loop spans 14 amino acids. Germline CDR1 is SNHLY and CDR2 is FYNNEI. The CDR3 bases are TGTGCCAGCAGCGTAGCGGGGGGCCCCTACGAGCAGTACTTC. It encodes CASSVAGGPYEQYF.

This clone was counted only a few times. V gene TRBV4-3 combines with J gene TRBJ1-5, with 9 nucleotides matching TRBD1. The CDR3 totals 16 residues. Germline V gene data show CDR1 as LGHNA and CDR2 as YSLEER. V trimming: 0 bases; J trimming: 9 bases; junction bases outside the gene matches: 9. CDR3: CASSQDTGTGRGPQHF. The CDR3 DNA sequence: TGCGCCAGCAGCCAAGACACGGGGACAGGGAGAGGGCCCCAGCATTTT.

The chain recombines TRBV5-1 with TRBJ2-3; D unclear. V was clipped by 0 bases and J by 1 base, with 12 bases between them. CDR1 and CDR2 (germline): SGHRS, YFSETQ. This CDR3 is built from 16 residues. The CDR3 nucleotides are TGCGCCAGCAGCTTGGGAACCTCCGGTCGCACAGATACGCAGTATTTT. Translation gives CASSLGTSGRTDTQYF.

This chain connects TRBV19 to TRBJ2-7; D remains unclear. V lost 7 bases and J 0 bases, leaving 10 bases between the germline ends. CDR3 size: 13 residues. CDR1 is LNHDA, CDR2 SQIVND, per germline (reference sequence). The CDR3 bases are TGTGCCAGTAAACCGGACGCCTCCTACGAGCAGTACTTC. This translates into CASKPDASYEQYF.

This chain uses TRBV1 with TRBJ1-3; the DNA was not used to check the table's D call, TRBD1. TRBV1 is described as a pseudogene. The CDR3 sequence is 16 residues long. CDR3 loop: CTSSSYRERTGNTIYF. The CDR3 DNA reads TGCACCAGCAGCTCCTACAGGGAAAGGACTGGAAACACCATATATTTT.

This clone was seen a handful of times. The chain couples TRBV18 to TRBJ1-5, with 8 bases lining up with TRBD1. V lost 4 bases, J lost 5 bases, and 10 bases stayed unmatched. Germline CDR1 reads KGHSH; CDR2 reads LQKENI. CDR3 length: 16 amino acids. CDR3 loop: CASSLTDRVRHQPQHF. DNA for the CDR3: TGTGCCAGCTCACTCACGGACAGGGTCCGTCATCAGCCCCAGCATTTT.

This chain links TRBV10-3 with TRBJ2-3, with unresolved D. Trimming cost V 10 bases and J 0 bases, with 20 bases left between them. CDR1 and CDR2 (germline): ENHRY, SYGVKD. CDR3 size: 16 residues. The DNA of the CDR3 is TGTGCCACCCGGGCGAGCGCCGCGACTAGCACAGATACGCAGTATTTT. Protein sequence: CATRASAATSTDTQYF.

This clone was seen just once. This chain links TRBV6-1 with TRBJ1-5; the D gene is possibly TRBD1 (5 bases). Trimming pared 3 bases from V and 7 bases from J, leaving 10 bases between. Per the germline V gene, CDR1 is MNHNS and CDR2 is SASEGT. The CDR3 loop spans 13 amino acids. The CDR3 protein is CASSDRGRQPQHF. Here the CDR3 DNA reads TGTGCCAGCAGTGATAGGGGCAGGCAGCCCCAGCATTTT.

In DNA form, the CDR3 reads TGTGCCAGTAGCCTTACAGGGGGTAATTCACCCCTCCACTTT. This codes for CASSLTGGNSPLHF. V gene TRBV19 combines with J gene TRBJ1-6; 8 bases map to TRBD1. The V segment lost 6 bases and the J segment 6 bases; nucleotides outside the gene matches: 4. CDR1 is LNHDA and CDR2 is SQIVND in the germline V gene (reference sequence). The CDR3 spans 14 residues.

The gene calls are TRBV2 and TRBJ1-6, with D unresolved. The CDR3 contains 12 residues. The V end lost 5 bases, the J end lost 6 bases, and 5 bases lay between the germline ends. Per germline, CDR1 SNHLY and CDR2 FYNNEI. The CDR3 sequence is CASSYTNSPLHF. For the CDR3, the DNA is TGTGCCAGCAGTTATACTAATTCACCCCTCCACTTT.

This chain uses TRBV6-1 with TRBJ1-6; D unresolved. The V gene's germline CDR1 is MNHNS and CDR2 SASEGT. The CDR3 loop spans 15 amino acids. Between the trimmed V and J ends, which lost 6 bases and 0 bases, there was a span of 9 bases. CDR3 bases: TGTGCCAGCAGGGAGTCGAGCTCCTATAATTCACCCCTCCACTTT. It specifies CASRESSSYNSPLHF.

In the case of this clone: Other nucleotide sequences in the sample specify the same CDR3. The rearrangement uses TRBV19 and TRBJ1-2, with TRBD1 matching over 9 bases. Germline V gives CDR1 LNHDA, CDR2 SQIVND (reference sequence). The CDR3 extends over 13 amino acids. After removal of 6 bases from V and 6 bases from J, the junction contained 5 bases not matched to a gene. The CDR3 protein is CASSRGQGNGYTF. Here the CDR3 DNA reads TGTGCCAGTAGCCGAGGACAGGGGAATGGCTACACCTTC.

V and J are TRBV29-1 and TRBJ1-1, with D perhaps TRBD1 (5 bases). V dropped 4 bases and J dropped 5 bases, with 26 bases sitting between them. The germline gives CDR1 SQVTM, CDR2 ANQGSEA. The CDR3 runs to 17 residues. This CDR3 is CSVVLAGSVGRMTEAFF. The DNA for the CDR3 is TGCAGCGTTGTTCTGGCAGGGTCGGTCGGAAGGATGACTGAAGCTTTCTTT.

The J gene is TRBJ1-3, the V gene TRBV30; D is unresolved. Per the germline V gene, CDR1 is GTSNPN and CDR2 is SVGIG (reference sequence). Trimming pared 2 bases from V and 8 bases from J, leaving 7 bases between. This CDR3 has 11 amino acids. The CDR3 reads CAWSPDYTIYF. DNA of the CDR3: TGTGCCTGGAGTCCAGATTACACCATATATTTT.

The chain links TRBV5-6 to TRBJ1-5; D is perhaps TRBD1 (6 bases). In germline, CDR1 is SGHDT, CDR2 YYEEEE. The CDR3 sequence is 15 residues long. V was shortened by 0 bases and J by 4 bases, with 11 bases between the two germline ends. Here the CDR3 reads CASSLGVQGNQPQHF. CDR3 bases: TGTGCCAGCAGCTTGGGTGTACAGGGTAATCAGCCCCAGCATTTT. The full variable domain, rest sourced from reference TRBV5-6 and TRBJ1-5, is DAGVTQSPTHLIKTRGQQVTLRCSPKSGHDTVSWYQQALGQGPQFIFQYYEEEERQRGNFPDRFSGHQFPNYSSELNVNALLLGDSALYLCASSLGVQGNQPQHFGDGTRLSIL.